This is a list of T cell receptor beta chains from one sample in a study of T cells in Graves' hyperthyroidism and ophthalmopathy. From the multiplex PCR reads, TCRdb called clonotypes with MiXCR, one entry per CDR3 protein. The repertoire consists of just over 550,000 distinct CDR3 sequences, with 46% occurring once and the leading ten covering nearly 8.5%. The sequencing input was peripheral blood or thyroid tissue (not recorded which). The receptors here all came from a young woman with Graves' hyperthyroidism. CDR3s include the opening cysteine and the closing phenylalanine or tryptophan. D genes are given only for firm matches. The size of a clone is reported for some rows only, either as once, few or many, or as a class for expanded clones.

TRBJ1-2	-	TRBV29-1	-	CSLDLTGYGYTF	TGCAGCTTGGATCTCACCGGCTATGGCTACACCTTC
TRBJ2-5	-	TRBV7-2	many	CASSSGSWETQYF	TGTGCCAGCAGCTCAGGCAGTTGGGAGACCCAGTACTTC
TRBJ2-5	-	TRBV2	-	CASSEGRRRETQYF	TGTGCCAGCAGTGAGGGACGGAGGCGCGAGACCCAGTACTTC
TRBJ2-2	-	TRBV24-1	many	CATSASYTGELFF	TGTGCCACCAGTGCCTCGTACACCGGGGAGCTGTTTTTT
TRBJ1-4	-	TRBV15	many	CATSREPAGAATNEKLFF	TGTGCCACCAGCAGAGAACCGGCGGGGGCAGCGACTAATGAAAAACTGTTTTTT
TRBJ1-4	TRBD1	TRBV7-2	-	CASSLAGQGEEKLFF	TGTGCCAGCAGCTTAGCGGGACAGGGGGAAGAAAAACTGTTTTTT
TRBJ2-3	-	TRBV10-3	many	CAISELAADTQYF	TGTGCCATCAGTGAGTTAGCGGCAGATACGCAGTATTTT
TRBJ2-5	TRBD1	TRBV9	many	CASSVDRGGETQYF	TGTGCCAGCAGCGTCGACAGGGGGGGTGAGACCCAGTACTTC
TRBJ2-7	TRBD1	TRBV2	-	CASSGQGRSSYEQYF	TGTGCCAGCAGTGGACAGGGGCGAAGCTCCTACGAGCAGTACTTC
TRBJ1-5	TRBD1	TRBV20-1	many	CSATQGIDNQPQHF	TGCAGTGCCACACAGGGGATCGACAATCAGCCCCAGCATTTT
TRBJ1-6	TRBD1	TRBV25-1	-	CASIPGQGNSPLHF	TGTGCCAGTATCCCGGGACAGGGGAATTCACCCCTCCACTTT
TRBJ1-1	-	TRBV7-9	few	CASTDLGAAGNTEAFF	TGTGCCAGCACTGACCTCGGGGCTGCAGGGAACACTGAAGCTTTCTTT
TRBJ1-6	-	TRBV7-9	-	CASSSRASLYSPLHF	TGTGCCAGCAGCTCGCGGGCATCGCTTTATTCACCCCTCCACTTT
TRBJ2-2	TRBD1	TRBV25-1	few	CASSGQGTGELFF	TGTGCCAGCAGTGGACAGGGTACCGGGGAGCTGTTTTTT
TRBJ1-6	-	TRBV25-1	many	CAWGLNSPLHF	TGTGCCTGGGGGCTGAATTCACCCCTCCACTTT
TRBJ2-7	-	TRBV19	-	CASGSSPGAQQYF	TGTGCCAGTGGTTCCTCTCCAGGGGCCCAGCAGTACTTC
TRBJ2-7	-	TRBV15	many	CATSSRHRSYEQYF	TGTGCCACCAGCAGTCGACACCGCTCCTACGAGCAGTACTTC